The source of this T cell receptor beta chain is a study of long-term antiretroviral therapy in people with HIV. Findings of the study overall: Blood, drawn from the mid-2000s to the late 2010s, may reflect older ART regimens.

As regards this clone: Its antigen remains unknown.

They ran version v3.0 of the immunoSEQ assay at survey level. Sequencing aimed to cover about 35,000-55,000 T-cell genomes per sample. Sequencing used immunoSEQ multiplex PCR; TCRdb keeps in-frame clones, though not all of them. This sample has 25,000 to 40,000 clones, with roughly 87% found just once. Sampling of each donor yielded at least one pre-ART PBMC sample and at least two post-ART PBMC samples. Germline CDR1 reads LNHNV; CDR2 reads YYDKDF (reference sequence). The length of the CDR3 is 13 residues. Losses at the gene ends were 3 bases for V and 7 bases for J; bases not matched to a gene: 4. The chain is built from TRBV15 and TRBJ1-2; 8 nucleotides line up with TRBD1. This TCR derives from a man between 18 and 29 years old with HIV. The material sequenced was unsorted PBMCs, taken 1.1 years after starting antiretroviral therapy. CDR3 DNA: TGTGCCACCAGCAGGGGACAGGTAGCTGGCTACACCTTC. This translates into CATSRGQVAGYTF.